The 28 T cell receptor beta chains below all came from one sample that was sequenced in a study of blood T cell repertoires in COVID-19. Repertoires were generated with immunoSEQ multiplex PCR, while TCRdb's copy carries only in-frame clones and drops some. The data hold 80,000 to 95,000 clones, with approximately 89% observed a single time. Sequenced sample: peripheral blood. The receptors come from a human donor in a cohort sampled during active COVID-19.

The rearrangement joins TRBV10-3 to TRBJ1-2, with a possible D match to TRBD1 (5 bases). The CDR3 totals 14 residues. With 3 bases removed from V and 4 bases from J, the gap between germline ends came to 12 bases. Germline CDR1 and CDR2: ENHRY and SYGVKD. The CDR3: CAISEAGEGYGYTF. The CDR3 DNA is TGTGCCATCAGTGAAGCGGGGGAAGGCTATGGCTACACCTTC.

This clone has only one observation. The DNA for the CDR3 is TGTGCCAGCAGCCTCGGACAGGGCCGCTACGAGCAGTACTTC. Translation: CASSLGQGRYEQYF. This chain connects TRBV11-2 to TRBJ2-7; 8 bases are shared with TRBD1. Germline V gives CDR1 SGHAT, CDR2 FQNNGV. This CDR3 spans 14 amino acids. Trimming removed 5 bases from V and 3 bases from J; junction bases left unmatched: 6.

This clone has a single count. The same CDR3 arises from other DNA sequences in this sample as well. For the CDR3, the DNA is TGTGCCTGGAGTGGGACAGCCTATGGCTACACCTTC. It translates to CAWSGTAYGYTF. The V call is TRBV30, the J call TRBJ1-2, with a possible D match to TRBD1 (6 bases). Germline lookup yields CDR1 GTSNPN and CDR2 SVGIG (reference sequence). V was trimmed by 1 base and J by 4 bases, leaving 7 bases between them. The CDR3 is 12 residues long.

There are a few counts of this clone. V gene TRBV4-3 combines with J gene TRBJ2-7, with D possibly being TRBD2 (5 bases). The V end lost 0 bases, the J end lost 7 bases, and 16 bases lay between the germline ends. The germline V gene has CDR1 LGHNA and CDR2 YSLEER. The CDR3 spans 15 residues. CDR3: CASSQDLLGSGEQYF. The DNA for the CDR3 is TGCGCCAGCAGCCAAGATCTCCTCGGGTCGGGGGAGCAGTACTTC.

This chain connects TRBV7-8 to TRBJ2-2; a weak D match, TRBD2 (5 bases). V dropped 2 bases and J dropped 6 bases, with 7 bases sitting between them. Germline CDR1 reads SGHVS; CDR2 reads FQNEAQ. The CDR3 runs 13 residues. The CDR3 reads CASSLTGSGELFF. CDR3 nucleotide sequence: TGTGCCAGCAGCTTAACGGGGTCCGGGGAGCTGTTTTTT.

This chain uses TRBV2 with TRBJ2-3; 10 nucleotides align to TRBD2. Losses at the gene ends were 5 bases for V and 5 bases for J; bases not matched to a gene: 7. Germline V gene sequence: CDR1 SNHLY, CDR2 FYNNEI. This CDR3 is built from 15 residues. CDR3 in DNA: TGTGCCAGCAGTCGGACTAGCGGTCCGGTAGATACGCAGTATTTT. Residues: CASSRTSGPVDTQYF.

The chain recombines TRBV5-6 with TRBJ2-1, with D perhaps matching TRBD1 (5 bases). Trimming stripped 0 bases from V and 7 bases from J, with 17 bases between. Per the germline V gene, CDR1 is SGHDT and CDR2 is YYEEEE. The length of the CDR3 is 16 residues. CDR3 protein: CASSLGQRNLKNEQFF. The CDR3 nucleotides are TGTGCCAGCAGCTTGGGACAGCGAAACCTTAAGAATGAGCAGTTCTTC.

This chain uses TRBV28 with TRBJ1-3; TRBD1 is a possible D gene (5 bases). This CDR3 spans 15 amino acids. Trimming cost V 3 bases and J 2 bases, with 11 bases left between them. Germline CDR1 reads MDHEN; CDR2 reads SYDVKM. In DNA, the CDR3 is TGTGCCAGCAGTTTGGTAGGGGAACCTGGAAACACCATATATTTT. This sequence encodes CASSLVGEPGNTIYF.

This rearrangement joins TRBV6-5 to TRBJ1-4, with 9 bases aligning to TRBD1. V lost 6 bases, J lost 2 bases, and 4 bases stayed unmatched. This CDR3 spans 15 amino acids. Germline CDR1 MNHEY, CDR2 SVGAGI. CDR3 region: CASRLTGGTNEKLFF. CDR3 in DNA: TGTGCCAGCAGGTTAACAGGGGGCACTAATGAAAAACTGTTTTTT.

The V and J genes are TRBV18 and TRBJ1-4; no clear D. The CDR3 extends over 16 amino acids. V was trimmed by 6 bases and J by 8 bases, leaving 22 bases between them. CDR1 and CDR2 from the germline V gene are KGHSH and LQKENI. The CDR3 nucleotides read TGTGCCAGCTCGCCTGAGTTAGGGAGTCGTGGCGAAAAACTGTTTTTT. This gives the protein CASSPELGSRGEKLFF.

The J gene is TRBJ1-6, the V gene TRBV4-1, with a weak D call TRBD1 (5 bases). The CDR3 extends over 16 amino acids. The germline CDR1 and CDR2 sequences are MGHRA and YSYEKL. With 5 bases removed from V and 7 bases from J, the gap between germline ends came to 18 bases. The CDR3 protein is CASSSDRLGKNSPLHF. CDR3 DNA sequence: TGCGCCAGCAGCTCTGACAGACTGGGAAAAAATTCACCCCTCCACTTT.

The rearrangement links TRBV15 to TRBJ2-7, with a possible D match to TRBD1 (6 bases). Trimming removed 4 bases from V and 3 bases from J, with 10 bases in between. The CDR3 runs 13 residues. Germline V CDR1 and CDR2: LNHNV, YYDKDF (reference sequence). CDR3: CATSTGQYYEQYF. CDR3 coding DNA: TGTGCCACCAGCACCGGACAGTACTACGAGCAGTACTTC.

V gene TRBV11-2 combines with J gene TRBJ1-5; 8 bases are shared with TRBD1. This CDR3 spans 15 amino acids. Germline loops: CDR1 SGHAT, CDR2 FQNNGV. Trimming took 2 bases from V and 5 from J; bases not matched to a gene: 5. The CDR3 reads CASSLRGQADQPQHF. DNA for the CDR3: TGTGCCAGCAGCTTACGGGGACAGGCAGATCAGCCCCAGCATTTT.

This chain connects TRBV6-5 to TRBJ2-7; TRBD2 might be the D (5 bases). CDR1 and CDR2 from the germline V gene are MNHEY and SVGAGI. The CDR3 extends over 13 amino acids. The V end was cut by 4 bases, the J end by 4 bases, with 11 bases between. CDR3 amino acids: CASSWARGYEQYF. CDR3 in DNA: TGTGCCAGCAGTTGGGCCCGAGGGTACGAGCAGTACTTC.

This CDR3 reads CASSLTEGGRGNNGYTF. The CDR3 nucleotides read TGTGCCAGCAGCTTAACGGAGGGGGGGCGCGGAAACAATGGCTACACCTTC. This rearrangement joins TRBV7-9 to TRBJ1-2; a weak D match, TRBD1 (6 bases). This CDR3 comprises 17 residues. CDR1 is SEHNR, CDR2 FQNEAQ, per germline (reference sequence). Trimming stripped 2 bases from V and 6 bases from J, with 22 bases between.

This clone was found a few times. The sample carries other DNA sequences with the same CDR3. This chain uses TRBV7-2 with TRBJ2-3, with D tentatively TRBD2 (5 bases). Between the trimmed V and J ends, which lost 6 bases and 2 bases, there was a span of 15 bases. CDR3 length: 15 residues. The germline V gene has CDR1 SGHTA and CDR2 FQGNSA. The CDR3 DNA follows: TGTGCCAGCAGTCCTTGGACTTCCTCCACAGATACGCAGTATTTT. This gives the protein CASSPWTSSTDTQYF.

The CDR3 region is CASSPTGATTEAFF. The CDR3 DNA is TGTGCCAGCTCACCAACAGGGGCCACCACTGAAGCTTTCTTT. The chain links TRBV18 to TRBJ1-1; 7 nucleotides match TRBD1. The V and J ends lost 2 bases and 4 bases, in that order; junction bases with no gene match: 4. CDR1 and CDR2 from the germline V gene are KGHSH and LQKENI. The CDR3 totals 14 residues.

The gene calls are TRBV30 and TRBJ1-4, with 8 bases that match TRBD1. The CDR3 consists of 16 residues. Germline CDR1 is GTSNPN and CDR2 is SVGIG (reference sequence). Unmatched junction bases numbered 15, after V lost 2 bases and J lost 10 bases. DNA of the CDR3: TGTGCCTGGAGTCTCCCCTCGGACAGGGACGGGGTAAAACTGTTTTTT. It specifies CAWSLPSDRDGVKLFF.

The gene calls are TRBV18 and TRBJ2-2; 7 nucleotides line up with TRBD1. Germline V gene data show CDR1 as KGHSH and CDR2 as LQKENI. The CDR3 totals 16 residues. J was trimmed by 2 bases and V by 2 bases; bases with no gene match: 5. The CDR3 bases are TGTGCCAGCTCACCAGGTGGGACAGAAAACACCGGGGAGCTGTTTTTT. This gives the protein CASSPGGTENTGELFF.

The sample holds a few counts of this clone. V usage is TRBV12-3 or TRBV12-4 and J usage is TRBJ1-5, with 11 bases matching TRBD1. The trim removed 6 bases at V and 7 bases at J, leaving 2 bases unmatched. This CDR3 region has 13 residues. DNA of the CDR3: TGTGCCAGCAGGGGGACAGGGGGACAGCCCCAGCATTTT. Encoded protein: CASRGTGGQPQHF.

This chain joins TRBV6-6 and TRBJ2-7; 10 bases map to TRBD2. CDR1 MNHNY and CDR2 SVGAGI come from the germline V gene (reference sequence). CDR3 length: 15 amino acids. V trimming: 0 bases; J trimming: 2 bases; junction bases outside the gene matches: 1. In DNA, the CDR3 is TGTGCCAGCAGTTACTCGAGCGGGGGGGCCTACGAGCAGTACTTC. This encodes CASSYSSGGAYEQYF.

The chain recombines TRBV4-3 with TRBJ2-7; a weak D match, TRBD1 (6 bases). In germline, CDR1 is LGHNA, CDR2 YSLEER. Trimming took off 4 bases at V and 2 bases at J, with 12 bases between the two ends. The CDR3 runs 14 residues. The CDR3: CASSLNWGPYEQYF. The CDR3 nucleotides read TGCGCCAGCAGCCTTAATTGGGGGCCCTACGAGCAGTACTTC.

This CDR3 is CAWSRDLAEKLFF. CDR3 DNA sequence: TGTGCCTGGAGCCGTGATTTGGCTGAAAAACTGTTTTTT. The chain couples TRBV30 to TRBJ1-4, with D unclear. V lost 3 bases, J lost 7 bases, and 12 bases lay in between. The CDR3 is 13 residues long. Germline V CDR1 and CDR2: GTSNPN, SVGIG (reference sequence).

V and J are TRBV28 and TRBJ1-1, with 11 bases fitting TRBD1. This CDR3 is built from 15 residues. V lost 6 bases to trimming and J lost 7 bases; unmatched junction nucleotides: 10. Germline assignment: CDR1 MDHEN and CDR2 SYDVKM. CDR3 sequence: CASRPQRTGGNEAFF. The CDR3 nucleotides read TGTGCCAGCAGACCCCAAAGGACAGGGGGCAATGAAGCTTTCTTT.

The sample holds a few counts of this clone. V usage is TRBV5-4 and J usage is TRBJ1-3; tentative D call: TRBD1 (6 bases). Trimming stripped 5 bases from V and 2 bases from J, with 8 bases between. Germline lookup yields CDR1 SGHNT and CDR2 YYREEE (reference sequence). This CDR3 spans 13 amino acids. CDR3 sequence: CASRQGTGNTIYF. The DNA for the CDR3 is TGTGCCAGCAGGCAGGGGACTGGAAACACCATATATTTT. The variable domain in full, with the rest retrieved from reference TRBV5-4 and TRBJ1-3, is ETGVTQSPTHLIKTRGQQVTLRCSSQSGHNTVSWYQQALGQGPQFIFQYYREEENGRGNFPPRFSGLQFPNYSSELNVNALELDDSALYLCASRQGTGNTIYFGEGSWLTVV.

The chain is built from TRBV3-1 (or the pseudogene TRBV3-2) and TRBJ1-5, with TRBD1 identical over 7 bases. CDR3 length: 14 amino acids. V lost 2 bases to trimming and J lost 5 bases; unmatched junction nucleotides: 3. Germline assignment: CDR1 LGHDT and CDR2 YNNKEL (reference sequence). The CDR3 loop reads CASSQRGRDQPQHF. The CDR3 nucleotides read TGTGCCAGCAGCCAAAGGGGGCGGGATCAGCCCCAGCATTTT.

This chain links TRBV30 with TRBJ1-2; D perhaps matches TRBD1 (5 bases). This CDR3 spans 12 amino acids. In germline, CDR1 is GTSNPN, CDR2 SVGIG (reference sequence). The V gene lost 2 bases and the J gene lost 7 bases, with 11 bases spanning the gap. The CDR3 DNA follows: TGTGCCTGGAGTCCCCTGGGGCTTGGCTACACCTTC. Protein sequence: CAWSPLGLGYTF. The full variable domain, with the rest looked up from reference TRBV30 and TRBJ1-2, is SQTIHQWPATLVQPVGSPLSLECTVEGTSNPNLYWYRQAAGRGLQLLFYSVGIGQISSEVPQNLSASRPQDRQFILSSKKLLLSDSGFYLCAWSPLGLGYTFGSGTRLTVV.

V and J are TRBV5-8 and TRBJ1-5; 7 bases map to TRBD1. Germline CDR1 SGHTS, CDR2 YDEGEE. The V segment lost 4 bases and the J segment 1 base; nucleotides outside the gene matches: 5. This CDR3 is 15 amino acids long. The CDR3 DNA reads TGTGCCAGCAGCAGTGGGACAGCAAGCAATCAGCCCCAGCATTTT. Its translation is CASSSGTASNQPQHF.